The source of this T cell receptor (beta chain) is a study of immune evolution from preneoplasia to lung adenocarcinoma. As for this clone: The antigen remains unidentified.

CDR1 is SGHRS, CDR2 YFSETQ, per germline. V was cut by 0 bases and J by 0 bases, with 7 bases left in between. The CDR3 contains 15 residues. Using immunoSEQ multiplex PCR, the repertoire was profiled, and TCRdb retains in-frame clones only, with some absent. The sample lists 35,000 to 40,000 clones; roughly 68% were seen once. Study-wide results and limits: Later-stage lesions appeared to have more T cells, more diversity, less clonality. KRAS-mutant nodules had the highest T cell clonality.

The sequenced sample consisted of FFPE invasive lung adenocarcinoma tissue. The clonotype was recovered from a person aged 55 to 70 with lung adenocarcinoma. V usage is TRBV5-1 and J usage is TRBJ1-3; D is ambiguous. The CDR3 sequence is CASSLAAASGNTIYF. CDR3 DNA: TGCGCCAGCAGCTTGGCGGCAGCCTCTGGAAACACCATATATTTT.